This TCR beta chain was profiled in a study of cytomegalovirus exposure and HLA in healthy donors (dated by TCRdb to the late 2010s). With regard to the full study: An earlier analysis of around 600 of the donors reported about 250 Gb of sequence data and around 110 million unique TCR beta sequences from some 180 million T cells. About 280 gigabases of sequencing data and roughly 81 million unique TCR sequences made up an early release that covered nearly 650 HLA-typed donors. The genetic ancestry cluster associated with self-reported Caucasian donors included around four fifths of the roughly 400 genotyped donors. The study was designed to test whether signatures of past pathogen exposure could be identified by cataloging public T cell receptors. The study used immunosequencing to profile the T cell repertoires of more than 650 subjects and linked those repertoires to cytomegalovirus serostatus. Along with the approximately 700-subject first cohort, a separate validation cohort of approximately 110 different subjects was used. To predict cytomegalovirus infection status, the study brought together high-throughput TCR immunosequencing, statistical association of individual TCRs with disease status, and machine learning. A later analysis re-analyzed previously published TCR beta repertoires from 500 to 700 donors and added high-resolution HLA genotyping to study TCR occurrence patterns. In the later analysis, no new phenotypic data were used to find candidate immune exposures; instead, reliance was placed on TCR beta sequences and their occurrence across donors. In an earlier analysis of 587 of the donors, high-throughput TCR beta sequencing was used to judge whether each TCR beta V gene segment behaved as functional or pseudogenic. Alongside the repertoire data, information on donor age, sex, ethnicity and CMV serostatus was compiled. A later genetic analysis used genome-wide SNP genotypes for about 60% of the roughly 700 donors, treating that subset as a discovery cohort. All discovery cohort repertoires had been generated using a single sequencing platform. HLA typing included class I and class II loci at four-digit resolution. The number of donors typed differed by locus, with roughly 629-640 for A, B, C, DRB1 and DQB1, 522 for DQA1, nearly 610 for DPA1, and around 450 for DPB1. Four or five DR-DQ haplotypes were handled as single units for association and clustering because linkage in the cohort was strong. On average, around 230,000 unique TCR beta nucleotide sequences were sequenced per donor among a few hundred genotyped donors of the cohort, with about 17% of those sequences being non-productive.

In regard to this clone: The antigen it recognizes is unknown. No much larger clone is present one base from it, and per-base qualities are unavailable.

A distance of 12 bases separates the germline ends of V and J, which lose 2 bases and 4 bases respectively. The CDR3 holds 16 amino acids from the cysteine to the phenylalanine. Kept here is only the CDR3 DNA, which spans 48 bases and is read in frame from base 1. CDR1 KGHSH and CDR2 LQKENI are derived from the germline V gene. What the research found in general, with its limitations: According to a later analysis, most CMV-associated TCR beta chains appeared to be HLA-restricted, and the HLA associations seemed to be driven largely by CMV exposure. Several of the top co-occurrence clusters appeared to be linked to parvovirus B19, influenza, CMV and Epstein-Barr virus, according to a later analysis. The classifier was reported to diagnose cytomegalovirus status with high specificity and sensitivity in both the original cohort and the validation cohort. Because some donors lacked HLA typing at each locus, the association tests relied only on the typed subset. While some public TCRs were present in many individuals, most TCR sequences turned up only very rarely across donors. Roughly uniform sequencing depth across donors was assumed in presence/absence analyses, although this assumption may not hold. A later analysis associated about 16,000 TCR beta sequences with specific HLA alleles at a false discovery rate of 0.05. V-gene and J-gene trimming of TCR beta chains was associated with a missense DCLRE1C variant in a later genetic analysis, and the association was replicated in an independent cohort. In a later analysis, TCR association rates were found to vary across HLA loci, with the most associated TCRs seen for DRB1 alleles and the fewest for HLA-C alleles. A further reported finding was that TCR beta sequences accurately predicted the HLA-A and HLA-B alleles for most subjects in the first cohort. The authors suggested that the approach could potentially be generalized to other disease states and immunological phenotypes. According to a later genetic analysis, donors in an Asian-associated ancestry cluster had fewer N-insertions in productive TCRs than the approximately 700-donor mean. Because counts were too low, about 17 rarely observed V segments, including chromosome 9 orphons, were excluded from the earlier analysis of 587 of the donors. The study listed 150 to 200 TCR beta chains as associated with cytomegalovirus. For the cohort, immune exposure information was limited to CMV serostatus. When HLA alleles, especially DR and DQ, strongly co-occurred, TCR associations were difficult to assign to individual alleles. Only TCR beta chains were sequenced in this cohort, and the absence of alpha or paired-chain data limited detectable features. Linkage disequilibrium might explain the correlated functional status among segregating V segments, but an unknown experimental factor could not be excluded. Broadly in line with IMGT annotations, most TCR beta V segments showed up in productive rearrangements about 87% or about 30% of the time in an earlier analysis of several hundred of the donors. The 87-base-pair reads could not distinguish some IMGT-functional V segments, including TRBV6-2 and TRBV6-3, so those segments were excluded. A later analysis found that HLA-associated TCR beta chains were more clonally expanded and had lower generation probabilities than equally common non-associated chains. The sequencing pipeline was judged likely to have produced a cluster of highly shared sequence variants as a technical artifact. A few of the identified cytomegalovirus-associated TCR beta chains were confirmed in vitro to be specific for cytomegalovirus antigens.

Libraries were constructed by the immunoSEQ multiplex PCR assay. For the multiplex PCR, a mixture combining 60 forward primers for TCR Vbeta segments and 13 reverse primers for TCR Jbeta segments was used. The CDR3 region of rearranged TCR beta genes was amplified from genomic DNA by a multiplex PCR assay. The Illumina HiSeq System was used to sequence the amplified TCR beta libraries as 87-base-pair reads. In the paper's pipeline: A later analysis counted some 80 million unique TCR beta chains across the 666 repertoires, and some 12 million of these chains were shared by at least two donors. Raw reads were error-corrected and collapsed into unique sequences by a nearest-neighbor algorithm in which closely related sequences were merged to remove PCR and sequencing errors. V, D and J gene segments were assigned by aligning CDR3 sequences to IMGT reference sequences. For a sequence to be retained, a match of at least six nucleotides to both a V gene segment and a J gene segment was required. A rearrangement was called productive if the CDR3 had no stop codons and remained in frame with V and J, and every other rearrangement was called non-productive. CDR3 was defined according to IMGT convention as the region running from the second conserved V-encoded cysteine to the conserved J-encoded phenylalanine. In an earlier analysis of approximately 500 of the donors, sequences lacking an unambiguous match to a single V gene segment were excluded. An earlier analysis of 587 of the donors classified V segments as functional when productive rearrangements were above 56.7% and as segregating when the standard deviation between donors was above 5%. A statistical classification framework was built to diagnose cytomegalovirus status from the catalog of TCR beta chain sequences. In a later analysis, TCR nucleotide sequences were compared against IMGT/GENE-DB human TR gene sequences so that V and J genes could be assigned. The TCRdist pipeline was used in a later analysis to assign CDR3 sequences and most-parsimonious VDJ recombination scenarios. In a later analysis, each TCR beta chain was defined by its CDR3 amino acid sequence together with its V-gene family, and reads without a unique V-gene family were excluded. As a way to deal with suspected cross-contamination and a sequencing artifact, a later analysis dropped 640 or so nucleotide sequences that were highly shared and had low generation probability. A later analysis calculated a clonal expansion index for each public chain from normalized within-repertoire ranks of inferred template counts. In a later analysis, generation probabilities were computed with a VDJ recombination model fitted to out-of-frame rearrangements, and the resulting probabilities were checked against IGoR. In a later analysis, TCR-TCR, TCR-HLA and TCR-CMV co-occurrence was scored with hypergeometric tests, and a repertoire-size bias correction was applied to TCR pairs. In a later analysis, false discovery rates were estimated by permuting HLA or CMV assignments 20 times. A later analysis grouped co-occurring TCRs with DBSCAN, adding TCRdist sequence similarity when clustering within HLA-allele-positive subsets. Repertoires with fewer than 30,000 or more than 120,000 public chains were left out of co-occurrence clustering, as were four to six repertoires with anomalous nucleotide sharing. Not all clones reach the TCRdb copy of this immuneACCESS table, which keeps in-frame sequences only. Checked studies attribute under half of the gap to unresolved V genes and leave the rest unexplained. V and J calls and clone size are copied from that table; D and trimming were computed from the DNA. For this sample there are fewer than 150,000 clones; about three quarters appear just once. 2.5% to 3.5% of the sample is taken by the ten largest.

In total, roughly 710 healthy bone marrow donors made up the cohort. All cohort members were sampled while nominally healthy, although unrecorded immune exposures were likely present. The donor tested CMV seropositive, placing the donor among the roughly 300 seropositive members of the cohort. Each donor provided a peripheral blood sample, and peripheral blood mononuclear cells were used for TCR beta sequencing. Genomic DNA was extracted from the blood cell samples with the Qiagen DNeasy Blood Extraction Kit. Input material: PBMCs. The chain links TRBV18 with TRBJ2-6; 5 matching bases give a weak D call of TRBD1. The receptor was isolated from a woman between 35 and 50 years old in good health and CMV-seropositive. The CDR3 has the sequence CASSPNSGSGANVLTF. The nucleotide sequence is TGTGCCAGCTCACCAAACTCAGGGTCCGGGGCCAACGTCCTGACTTTC. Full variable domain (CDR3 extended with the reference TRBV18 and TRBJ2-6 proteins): NAGVMQNPRHLVRRRGQEARLRCSPMKGHSHVYWYRQLPEEGLKFMVYLQKENIIDESGMPKERFSAEFPKEGPSILRIQQVVRGDSAAYFCASSPNSGSGANVLTFGAGSRLTVL.